This T cell receptor (beta chain) was captured by sequencing in a study of blood T cell repertoires in COVID-19. Study as a whole: The United States, Italy and Spain provided the acute and convalescent COVID-19 samples. PBMCs, B-cell-depleted T cells, or T cells were the source of the cDNA or gDNA that made up the material.

This clone was detected only once. The V end was cut by 5 bases, the J end by 4 bases, with 12 bases between. Germline CDR1 and CDR2: SGHVS and FNYEAQ. The CDR3 sequence is 15 residues long. Per the original data handling: Estimation of nucleated cell counts relied on the amplification of reference gene primers. Some clones are missing from TCRdb's copy, which holds only in-frame ones; the method was immunoSEQ multiplex PCR. V, J and clone size reflect that table, while D and trimming were determined from the DNA. This table holds around 250,000 clones, 70% to 85% found once. This chain connects TRBV7-6 to TRBJ2-6, with a tentative D call TRBD1 (5 bases). The sample comprised peripheral blood. The TCR comes from an elderly woman with acute or convalescent COVID-19. CDR3 nucleotides: TGTGCCAGCAGCATCGACAGTCGAGGGGCCAACGTCCTGACTTTC. This gives the protein CASSIDSRGANVLTF.